These T cell receptor beta chains were read from a single sample in a study of post-analysis software for immune sequencing data. TCRdb called the PCR reads again in MiXCR, with one record for every CDR3 protein. The sample has about 190,000 distinct CDR3 sequences; 29% are singletons. The sample comprised blood. The receptors derive from a girl aged 2 to 17 with multiple sclerosis. The CDR3 runs from the conserved cysteine through the conserved F or W. Fields, in order: clone size, V gene, D gene, J gene, CDR3 DNA, CDR3 protein. D genes are given only for firm matches. For some rows the clone size is stated as once, few or many, or as a class when expanded; others skip it.

clone_size: many; v_call: TRBV20-1; d_call: NA; j_call: TRBJ2-5; cdr3_nt: TGCAGTGCTCCCAGGGGTCAGACCCAGTACTTC; cdr3_aa: CSAPRGQTQYF
clone_size: NA; v_call: TRBV7-2; d_call: TRBD2; j_call: TRBJ2-3; cdr3_nt: TGTGCCAGCAGCTTATGGGGCCGGGGGGGCACAGATACGCAGTATTTT; cdr3_aa: CASSLWGRGGTDTQYF
clone_size: few; v_call: TRBV28; d_call: NA; j_call: TRBJ2-7; cdr3_nt: TGTGCCAGCCTCAGGATGGGGTCTTTCTACGAGCAGTACTTC; cdr3_aa: CASLRMGSFYEQYF
clone_size: few; v_call: TRBV24-1; d_call: NA; j_call: TRBJ2-3; cdr3_nt: TGTGCCACCAGTGGGGGGGAAGCGAAAGATACGCAGTATTTT; cdr3_aa: CATSGGEAKDTQYF
clone_size: NA; v_call: TRBV5-1; d_call: NA; j_call: TRBJ1-1; cdr3_nt: TGCGCCAGCAGAACAGGGTCGGGAAAGCACACTGAAGCTTTCTTT; cdr3_aa: CASRTGSGKHTEAFF
clone_size: NA; v_call: TRBV5-1; d_call: NA; j_call: TRBJ1-1; cdr3_nt: TGCGCCAGCAGGGGCACTGAAGCTTTCTTT; cdr3_aa: CASRGTEAFF
clone_size: many; v_call: TRBV12-3/TRBV12-4; d_call: TRBD1; j_call: TRBJ1-2; cdr3_nt: TGTGCCAGCAGTTTGTTGGACAGGGGTCGCTACACCTTC; cdr3_aa: CASSLLDRGRYTF
clone_size: many; v_call: TRBV3-1; d_call: NA; j_call: TRBJ1-5; cdr3_nt: TGTGCCAGCAGCCAAGGGGCGACAGGACCCAATCAGCCCCAGCATTTT; cdr3_aa: CASSQGATGPNQPQHF
clone_size: many; v_call: TRBV5-1; d_call: NA; j_call: TRBJ2-7; cdr3_nt: TGCGCCAGCAGCTTAAATCAGGGCAACGAGCAGTACTTC; cdr3_aa: CASSLNQGNEQYF
clone_size: NA; v_call: TRBV20-1; d_call: TRBD1; j_call: TRBJ1-1; cdr3_nt: TGCAGTGCTAGGCGGCCCGGACAGGAGTGGACTGAAGCTTTCTTT; cdr3_aa: CSARRPGQEWTEAFF
clone_size: few; v_call: TRBV5-1; d_call: NA; j_call: TRBJ2-1; cdr3_nt: TGCGCCAGCAGCTTAGTACAGGGGAGGAACAATGAGCAGTTCTTC; cdr3_aa: CASSLVQGRNNEQFF
clone_size: many; v_call: TRBV7-2; d_call: NA; j_call: TRBJ2-1; cdr3_nt: TGTGCCAGCAGCTTAGGGGGGGCCAATGAGCAGTTCTTC; cdr3_aa: CASSLGGANEQFF
clone_size: many; v_call: TRBV6-6; d_call: TRBD2; j_call: TRBJ2-3; cdr3_nt: TGTGCCAGCAGAAAGTCCCTAGCGGGAGAAGGAACAGATACGCAGTATTTT; cdr3_aa: CASRKSLAGEGTDTQYF
clone_size: many; v_call: TRBV20-1; d_call: TRBD1; j_call: TRBJ2-7; cdr3_nt: TGCAGTGCTGCGATAGGGGGCGCTTCCTACGAGCAGTACTTC; cdr3_aa: CSAAIGGASYEQYF
clone_size: NA; v_call: TRBV20-1; d_call: TRBD1; j_call: TRBJ2-7; cdr3_nt: TGCAGTGCTAGTGACCGGGACAGGGGATCCTACGAGCAGTACTTC; cdr3_aa: CSASDRDRGSYEQYF
clone_size: many; v_call: TRBV5-1; d_call: TRBD1; j_call: TRBJ2-5; cdr3_nt: TGCGCCAGCAGCTTTCCGGGGACAGGGGCTGGGGAGACCCAGTACTTC; cdr3_aa: CASSFPGTGAGETQYF
clone_size: few; v_call: TRBV12-3/TRBV12-4; d_call: NA; j_call: TRBJ1-2; cdr3_nt: TGTGCCAGCAGTCCACAGAAGTCTTATGGCTACACCTTC; cdr3_aa: CASSPQKSYGYTF
clone_size: few; v_call: TRBV4-2; d_call: NA; j_call: TRBJ2-4; cdr3_nt: TGTGCCAGCAGCCAAGCGTCAGGGGTGGGGGAGCAGTACTTC; cdr3_aa: CASSQASGVGEQYF